Sequencing of this T cell receptor (beta chain) was carried out in a study of CD8 T cells in Susac syndrome. Reverse transcription of about 0.45 to 1 ug RNA was performed with random hexamers. TCRdb processed the immunoSEQ multiplex PCR reads anew with MiXCR; each CDR3 protein has one entry. The data contain some 200,000 distinct CDR3 sequences, approximately 90% of them seen just once; the ten biggest clones take up roughly 0.13%. The CD8+ and CD4+ T cells were negatively isolated, with the TEMRA cells enriched by FACS. CDR3 size: 15 residues. Germline V CDR1 and CDR2: LNHDA, SQIVND (reference sequence). Trimming stripped 2 bases from V and 0 bases from J, with 10 bases between.

This TCR derives from a human donor with multiple sclerosis. The chain recombines TRBV19 with TRBJ1-1; TRBD1 might be the D (6 bases). The specimen was CD8+ T cells from PBMCs. The DNA of the CDR3 is TGTGCCAGTAGTATAACGGGACAACTGAACACTGAAGCTTTCTTT. Amino acids: CASSITGQLNTEAFF.